The source of this T cell receptor (beta chain) is a study of T-cell reconstitution after alpha-beta-depleted transplantation in children. Library preparation (for TCRbeta) was performed with unique molecular identifiers. In TCRdb, the PCR reads were re-called with MiXCR into one record per CDR3 protein. Among about 300,000 distinct CDR3 sequences listed, about 9.4% were seen once. This clonotype came up a few times. Germline lookup yields CDR1 LGHDT and CDR2 YNNKEL (reference sequence). CDR3 size: 16 residues. V lost 1 base, J lost 10 bases, and 12 bases stayed unmatched. This chain joins TRBV3-1 and TRBJ2-4, with TRBD2 identical over 8 bases. The clonotype originates from a boy under two years old with acute myeloid leukemia, due to receive a stem cell transplant. The sample was PBMCs, taken before TCRalphabeta/CD19-depleted stem cell transplant. The CDR3 DNA reads TGTGCCAGCAGCCAAGGGGTAGCGGGGATTCTGGTAATTCAGTACTTC. As protein: CASSQGVAGILVIQYF. Full variable domain (outside the CDR3, taken from reference TRBV3-1 and TRBJ2-4): DTAVSQTPKYLVTQMGNDKSIKCEQNLGHDTMYWYKQDSKKFLKIMFSYNNKELIINETVPNRFSPKSPDKAHLNLHINSLELGDSAVYFCASSQGVAGILVIQYFGAGTRLSVL.